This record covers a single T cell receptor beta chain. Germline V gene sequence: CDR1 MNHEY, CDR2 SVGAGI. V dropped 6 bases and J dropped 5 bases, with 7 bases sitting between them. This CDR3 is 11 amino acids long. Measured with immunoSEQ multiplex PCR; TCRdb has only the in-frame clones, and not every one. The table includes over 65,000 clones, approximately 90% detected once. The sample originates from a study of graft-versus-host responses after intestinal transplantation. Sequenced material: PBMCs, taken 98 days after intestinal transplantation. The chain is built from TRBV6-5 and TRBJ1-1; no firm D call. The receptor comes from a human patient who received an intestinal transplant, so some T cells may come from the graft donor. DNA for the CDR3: TGTGCCAGCAGGCAACTAACTGAAGCTTTCTTT. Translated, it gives CASRQLTEAFF.